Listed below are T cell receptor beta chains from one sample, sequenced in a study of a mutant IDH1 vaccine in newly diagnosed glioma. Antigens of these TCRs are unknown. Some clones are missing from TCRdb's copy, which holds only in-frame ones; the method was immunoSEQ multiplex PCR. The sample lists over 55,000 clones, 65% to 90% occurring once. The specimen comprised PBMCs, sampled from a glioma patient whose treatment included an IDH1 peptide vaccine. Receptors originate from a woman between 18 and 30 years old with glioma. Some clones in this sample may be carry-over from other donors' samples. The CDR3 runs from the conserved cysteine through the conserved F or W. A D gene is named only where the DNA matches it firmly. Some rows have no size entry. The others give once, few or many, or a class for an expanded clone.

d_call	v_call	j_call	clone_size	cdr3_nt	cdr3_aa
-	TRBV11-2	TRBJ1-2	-	TGTGCCAGCAGCTTAGATTTATCCCGAAACTATGGCTACACCTTC	CASSLDLSRNYGYTF
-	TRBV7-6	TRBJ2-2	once	TGTGCCAGCAGCTTGGCCGGGGAGCTGTTTTTT	CASSLAGELFF
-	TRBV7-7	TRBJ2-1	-	TGTGCTAGCAGCTTAGAGACCCCCGTTCCGGGTTTACCGGGCCTCTCCTACAATGAGCAGTTCTTC	CASSLETPVPGLPGLSYNEQFF
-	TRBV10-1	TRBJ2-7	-	TGCGCCAGCAGTGAGTCGGGGCCACCTACCGAGCAGTACTTC	CASSESGPPTEQYF
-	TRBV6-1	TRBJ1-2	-	TGTGCCAGCAGTGAAGGCCAGGGGACCTATGGCTACACCTTC	CASSEGQGTYGYTF
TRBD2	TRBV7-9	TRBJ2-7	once	TGTGCCAGCAGCTCCCTTAGCGGGAGACTAAGGGAGCAGTACTTC	CASSSLSGRLREQYF
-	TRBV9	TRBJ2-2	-	TGTGCCAGCAGCGTAGAAGGGCTAGCGAAAACCGGGGAGCTGTTTTTT	CASSVEGLAKTGELFF
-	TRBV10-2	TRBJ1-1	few	TGCGCCACTACCTGCCGGCGCTGCACTGAAGCTTTCTTT	CATTCRRCTEAFF
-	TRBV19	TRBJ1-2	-	TGTGCCAGTAGTCCCAACGTTCCCTATGGCTACACCTTC	CASSPNVPYGYTF
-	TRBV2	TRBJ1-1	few	TGTGCCAGCAGGGAAGTGACTGAAGCTTTCTTT	CASREVTEAFF
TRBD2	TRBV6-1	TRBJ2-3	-	TGTGCCAGCAGCGGGGGGATGGGCACAGATACGCAGTATTTT	CASSGGMGTDTQYF
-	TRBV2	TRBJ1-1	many	TGTGCCAGCAGTGAAGTCCAGGGGTTATACCCTGAAGCTTTCTTT	CASSEVQGLYPEAFF
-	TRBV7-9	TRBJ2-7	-	TGTGCCAGCAGCTTAGCGCTTGGAAGTTTCTACGAGCAGTACTTC	CASSLALGSFYEQYF
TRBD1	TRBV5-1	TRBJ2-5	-	TGCGCCAGCAGCTTGTCCAGGGGGCTTGGAGAGACCCAGTACTTC	CASSLSRGLGETQYF
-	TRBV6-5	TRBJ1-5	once	TGTGCCAGCAGTATACGGGGCAATCAGCCCCAGCATTTT	CASSIRGNQPQHF
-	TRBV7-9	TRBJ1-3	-	TGTGCCAGCAGCTTAGAAGGCTCTGGAAACACCATATATTTT	CASSLEGSGNTIYF
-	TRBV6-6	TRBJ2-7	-	TGTGCCAGCAGTTACGGGACACGGAAAACTTCCTACGAGCAGTACTTC	CASSYGTRKTSYEQYF
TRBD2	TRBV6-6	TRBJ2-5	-	TGTGCCAGCAGGGGGAGAGGGTGGGCGGGGGGTGGGACCCAGTACTTC	CASRGRGWAGGGTQYF
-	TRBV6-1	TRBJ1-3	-	TGTGCCAGCAAGGACACCCTCTCTGGAAACACCATATATTTT	CASKDTLSGNTIYF
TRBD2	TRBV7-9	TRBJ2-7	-	TGTGCCAGCAGCAAACTAGGGACTAGCGGGATCTTACTATACGAGCAGTACTTC	CASSKLGTSGILLYEQYF
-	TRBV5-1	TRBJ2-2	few	TGCGCCAGCAGCTTGGGCGGGCCGCACACCGGGGAGCTGTTTTTT	CASSLGGPHTGELFF
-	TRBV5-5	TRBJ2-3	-	TGTGCCAGCGCCCCAGGGGAAGGAGATACGCAGTATTTT	CASAPGEGDTQYF
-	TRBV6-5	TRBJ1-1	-	TGTGCCAGCAGCCGGGGGGACACTGAAGCTTTCTTT	CASSRGDTEAFF
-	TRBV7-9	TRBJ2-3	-	TGTGCCAGCAGCTCCACAGATACGCAGTATTTT	CASSSTDTQYF
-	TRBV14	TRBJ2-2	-	TGTGCCAGCAGCCTTGACGCCGGGGAGCTGTTTTTT	CASSLDAGELFF
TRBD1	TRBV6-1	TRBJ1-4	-	TGTGCCAGCAGTGAAGCCACAGGGGGCAATGAAAAACTGTTTTTT	CASSEATGGNEKLFF
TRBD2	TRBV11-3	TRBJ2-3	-	TGTGCCAGCAGCCCCCTGACTAGCGGGAGGGCCGGCGCAGATACGCAGTATTTT	CASSPLTSGRAGADTQYF
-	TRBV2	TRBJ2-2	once	TGTGCCAGCAGTGAAGACAGGGCGAACACCGGGGAGCTGTTTTTT	CASSEDRANTGELFF
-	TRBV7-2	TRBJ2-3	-	TGTGCCAGCAGCTCCTGGACGGCCCGCACAGATACGCAGTATTTT	CASSSWTARTDTQYF
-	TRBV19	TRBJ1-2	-	TGTGCCAGTCGACAGACACTTTATGGCTACACCTTC	CASRQTLYGYTF
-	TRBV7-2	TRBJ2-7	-	TGTGCCAGCAGCTTAAGCTTCCCCGGGGACGAGCAGTACTTC	CASSLSFPGDEQYF
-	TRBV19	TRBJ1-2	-	TGTGCCAGTAGTAGGGCCAGAGGTCTTAACTATGGCTACACCTTC	CASSRARGLNYGYTF
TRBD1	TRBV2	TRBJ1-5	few	TGTGCCAGCAGGGGGGGACAGTCCAATCAGCCCCAGCATTTT	CASRGGQSNQPQHF
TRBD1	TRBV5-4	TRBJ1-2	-	TGTGCCAGCAGCTTGGGGACAGGGGCCGGCTACACCTTC	CASSLGTGAGYTF
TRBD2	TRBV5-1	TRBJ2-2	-	TGCGCCAGCAGCCCTAGACGACTAGCGGGGGTAACTAACACCGGGGAGCTGTTTTTT	CASSPRRLAGVTNTGELFF
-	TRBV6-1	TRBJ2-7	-	TGTGCCAGCAGGGTTAGTGAGGGGGGGCCCTACGAGCAGTACTTC	CASRVSEGGPYEQYF
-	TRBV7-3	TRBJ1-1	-	TGTGCCAGCAGCTTAAGAGGTGAAGCTTTCTTT	CASSLRGEAFF
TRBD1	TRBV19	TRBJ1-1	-	TGTGCCAGTAGCGTGGACAGGCGACAAGGCACTGAAGCTTTCTTT	CASSVDRRQGTEAFF
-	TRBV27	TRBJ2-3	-	TGTGCCAGCAGCCTCGGCCCAGATACGCAGTATTTT	CASSLGPDTQYF
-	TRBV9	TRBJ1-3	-	TGTGCCAGCAGCGTAACCCCCGGGACGAGCTCTGGAAACACCATATATTTT	CASSVTPGTSSGNTIYF
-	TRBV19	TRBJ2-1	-	TGTGCCAGTAGTATAGCAGACTACAATGAGCAGTTCTTC	CASSIADYNEQFF
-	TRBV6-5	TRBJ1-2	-	TGTGCCAGCAGTTACCTTCGGTCCTATGGCTACACCTTC	CASSYLRSYGYTF
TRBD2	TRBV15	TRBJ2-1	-	TGTGCCACCAGCAGAGGGTATCCTAGCGGGAGTTACAATGAGCAGTTCTTC	CATSRGYPSGSYNEQFF
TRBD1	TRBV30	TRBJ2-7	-	TGTGCCTGGAGCCTTGACAGGGGGCGATCCTACGAGCAGTACTTC	CAWSLDRGRSYEQYF
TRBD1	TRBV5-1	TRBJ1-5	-	TGCGCCAGCAGCTTGACTCCGGGACAGGGTGATCAGCCCCAGCATTTT	CASSLTPGQGDQPQHF
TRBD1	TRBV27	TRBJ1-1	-	TGTGCCAGCAGTCCCCAACGGACAGGGTTTGCCACTGAAGCTTTCTTT	CASSPQRTGFATEAFF
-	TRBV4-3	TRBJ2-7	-	TGCGCCAGCAGCCACGGCACCGGGACACTCTACGAGCAGTACTTC	CASSHGTGTLYEQYF
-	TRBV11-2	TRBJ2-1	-	TGTGCCAGCAGCTTAGCGCTAGCCTACAATGAGCAGTTCTTC	CASSLALAYNEQFF
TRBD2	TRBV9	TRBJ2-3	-	TGTGCCAGCAGCGTCAACGGGAGGGCCACAGATACGCAGTATTTT	CASSVNGRATDTQYF
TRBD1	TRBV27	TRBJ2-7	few	TGTGCCAGCAGTTTAGGGACAGGGTCCTACGAGCAGTACTTC	CASSLGTGSYEQYF